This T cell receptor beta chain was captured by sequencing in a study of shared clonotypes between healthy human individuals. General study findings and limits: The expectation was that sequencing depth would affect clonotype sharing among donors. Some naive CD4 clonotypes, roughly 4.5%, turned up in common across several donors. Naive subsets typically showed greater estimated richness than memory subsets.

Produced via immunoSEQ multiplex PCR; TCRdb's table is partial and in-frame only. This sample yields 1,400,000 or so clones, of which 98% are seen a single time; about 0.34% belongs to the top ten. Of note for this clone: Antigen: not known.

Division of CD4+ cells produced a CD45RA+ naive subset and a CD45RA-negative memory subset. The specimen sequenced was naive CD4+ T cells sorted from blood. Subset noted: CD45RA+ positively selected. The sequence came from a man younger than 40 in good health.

CDR3 bases: TGTGCCAGCAGTAAAGGGACAGTCCAAGAGACCCAGTACTTC. Translated, it gives CASSKGTVQETQYF. The J gene is TRBJ2-5, the V gene TRBV6-1; TRBD1 matches at 7 bases. V trimming: 5 bases; J trimming: 1 base; junction bases outside the gene matches: 4. This CDR3 is 14 amino acids long. The germline gives CDR1 MNHNS, CDR2 SASEGT.